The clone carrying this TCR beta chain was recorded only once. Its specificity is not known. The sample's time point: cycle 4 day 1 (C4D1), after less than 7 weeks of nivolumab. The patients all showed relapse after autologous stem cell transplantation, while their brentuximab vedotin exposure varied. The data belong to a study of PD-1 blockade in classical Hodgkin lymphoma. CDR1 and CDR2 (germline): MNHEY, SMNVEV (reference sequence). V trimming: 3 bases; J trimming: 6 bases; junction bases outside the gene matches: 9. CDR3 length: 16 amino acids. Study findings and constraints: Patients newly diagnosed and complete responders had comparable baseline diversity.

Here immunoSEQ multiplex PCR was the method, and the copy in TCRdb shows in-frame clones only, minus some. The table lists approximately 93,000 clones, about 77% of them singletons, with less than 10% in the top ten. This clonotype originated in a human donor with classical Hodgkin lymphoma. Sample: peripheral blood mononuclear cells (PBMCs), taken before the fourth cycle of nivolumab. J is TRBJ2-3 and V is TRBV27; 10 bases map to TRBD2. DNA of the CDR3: TGTGCCAGCAGTTTTCTGGCTAGCGGGGGTGGGGATACGCAGTATTTT. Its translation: CASSFLASGGGDTQYF.